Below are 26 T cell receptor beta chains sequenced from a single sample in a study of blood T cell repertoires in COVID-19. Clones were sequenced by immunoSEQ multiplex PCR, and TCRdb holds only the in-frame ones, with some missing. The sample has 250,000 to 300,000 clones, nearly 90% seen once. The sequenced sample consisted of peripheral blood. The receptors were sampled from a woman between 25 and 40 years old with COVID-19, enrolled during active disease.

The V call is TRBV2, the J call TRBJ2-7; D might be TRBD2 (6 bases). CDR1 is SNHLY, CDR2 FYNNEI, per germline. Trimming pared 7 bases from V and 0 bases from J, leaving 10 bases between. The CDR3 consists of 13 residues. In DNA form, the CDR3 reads TGTGCCAGCACGGGACTGATCTCCTACGAGCAGTACTTC. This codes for CASTGLISYEQYF.

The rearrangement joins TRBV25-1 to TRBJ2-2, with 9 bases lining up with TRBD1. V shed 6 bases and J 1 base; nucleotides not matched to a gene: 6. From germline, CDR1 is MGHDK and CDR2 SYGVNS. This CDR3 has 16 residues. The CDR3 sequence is CASSRDRVLNTGELFF. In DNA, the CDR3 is TGTGCCAGCAGCCGGGACAGGGTCCTGAACACCGGGGAGCTGTTTTTT. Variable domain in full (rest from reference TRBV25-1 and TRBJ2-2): EADIYQTPRYLVIGTGKKITLECSQTMGHDKMYWYQQDPGMELHLIHYSYGVNSTEKGDLSSESTVSRIRTEHFPLTLESARPSHTSQYLCASSRDRVLNTGELFFGEGSRLTVL.

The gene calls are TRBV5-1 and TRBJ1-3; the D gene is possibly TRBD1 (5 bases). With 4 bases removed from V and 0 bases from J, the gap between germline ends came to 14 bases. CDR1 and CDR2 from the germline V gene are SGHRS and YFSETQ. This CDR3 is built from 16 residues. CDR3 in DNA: TGCGCCAGCAGCGCCGACAGCCACTACTCTGGAAACACCATATATTTT. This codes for CASSADSHYSGNTIYF.

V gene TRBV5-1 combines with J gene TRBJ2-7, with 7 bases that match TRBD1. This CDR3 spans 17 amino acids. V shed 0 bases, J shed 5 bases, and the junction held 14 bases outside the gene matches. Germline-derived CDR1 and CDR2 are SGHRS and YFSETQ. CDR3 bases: TGCGCCAGCAGCTTGGCCTTTCCCGACAGGGTTGGCCACGAGCAGTACTTC. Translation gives CASSLAFPDRVGHEQYF. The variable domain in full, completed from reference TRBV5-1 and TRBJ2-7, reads KAGVTQTPRYLIKTRGQQVTLSCSPISGHRSVSWYQQTPGQGLQFLFEYFSETQRNKGNFPGRFSGRQFSNSRSEMNVSTLELGDSALYLCASSLAFPDRVGHEQYFGPGTRLTVT.

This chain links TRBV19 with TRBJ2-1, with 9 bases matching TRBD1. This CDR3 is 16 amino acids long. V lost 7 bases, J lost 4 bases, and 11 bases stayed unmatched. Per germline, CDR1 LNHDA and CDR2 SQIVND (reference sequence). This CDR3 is CASKPQTGTGYNEQFF. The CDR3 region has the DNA TGTGCCAGTAAACCCCAAACCGGGACAGGGTACAATGAGCAGTTCTTC.

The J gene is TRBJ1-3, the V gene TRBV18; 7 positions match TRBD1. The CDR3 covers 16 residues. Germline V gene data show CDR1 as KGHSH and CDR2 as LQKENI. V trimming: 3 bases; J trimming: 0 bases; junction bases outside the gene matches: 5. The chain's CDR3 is CASSPDRAYSGNTIYF. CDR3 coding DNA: TGTGCCAGCTCACCTGACAGGGCGTACTCTGGAAACACCATATATTTT.

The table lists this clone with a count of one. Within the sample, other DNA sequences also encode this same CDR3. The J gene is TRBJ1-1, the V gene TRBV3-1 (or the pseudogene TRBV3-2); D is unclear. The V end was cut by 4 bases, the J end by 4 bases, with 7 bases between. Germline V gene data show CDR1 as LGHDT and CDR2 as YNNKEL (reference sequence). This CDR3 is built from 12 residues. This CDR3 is CASSPTGTEAFF. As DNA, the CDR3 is TGTGCCAGCAGCCCAACTGGCACTGAAGCTTTCTTT.

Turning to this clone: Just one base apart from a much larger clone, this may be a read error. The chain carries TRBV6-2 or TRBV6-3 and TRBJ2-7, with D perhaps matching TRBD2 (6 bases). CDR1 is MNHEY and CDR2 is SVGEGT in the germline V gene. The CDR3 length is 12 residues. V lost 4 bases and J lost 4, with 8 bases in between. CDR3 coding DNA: TGTGCCAGCAGTTTCCGGGAGTACGAGCAGTACTTC. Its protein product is CASSFREYEQYF.

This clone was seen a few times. The CDR3, as DNA: TGTGCCAGAAGCCCCCCAGGGACAGCAGATAGCAATCAGCCCCAGCATTTT. Amino acid sequence: CARSPPGTADSNQPQHF. V is TRBV5-3 and J is TRBJ1-5; TRBD1 matches 7 bases. TRBV5-3 is recorded as an ORF, its role being uncertain. The ends lost 4 bases at V and 0 bases at J; junction bases unmatched: 10. The CDR3 extends over 17 amino acids.

The DNA for the CDR3 is TGTGCCAGTAGTACCTCTGGGGGGTATAACTATGGCTACACCTTC. Its translation is CASSTSGGYNYGYTF. The chain has TRBV19 and TRBJ1-2, with D possibly matching TRBD1 (5 bases). CDR1 is LNHDA and CDR2 is SQIVND in the germline V gene (reference sequence). The CDR3 loop spans 15 amino acids. Trimming cost V 4 bases and J 1 base, with 13 bases left between them.

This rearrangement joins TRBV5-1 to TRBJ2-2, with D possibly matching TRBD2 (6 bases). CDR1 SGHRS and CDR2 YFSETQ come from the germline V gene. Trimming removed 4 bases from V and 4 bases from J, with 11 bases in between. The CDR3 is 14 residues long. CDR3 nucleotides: TGCGCCAGCAGCGCCGCGGGACCCACCGGGGAGCTGTTTTTT. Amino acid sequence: CASSAAGPTGELFF.

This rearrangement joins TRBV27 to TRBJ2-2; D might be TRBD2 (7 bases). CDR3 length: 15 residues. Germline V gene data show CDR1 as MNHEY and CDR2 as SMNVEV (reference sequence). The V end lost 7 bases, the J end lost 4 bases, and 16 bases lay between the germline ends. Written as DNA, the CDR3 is TGTGCCAGCACCCCCGAAGGGGGGGGCACCGGGGAGCTGTTTTTT. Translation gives CASTPEGGGTGELFF.

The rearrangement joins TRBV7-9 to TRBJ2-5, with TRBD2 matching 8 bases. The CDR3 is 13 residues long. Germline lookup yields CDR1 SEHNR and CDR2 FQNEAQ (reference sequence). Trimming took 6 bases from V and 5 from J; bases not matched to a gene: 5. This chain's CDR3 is CASRMGLVETQYF. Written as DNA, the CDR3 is TGTGCCAGCAGGATGGGACTAGTGGAGACCCAGTACTTC. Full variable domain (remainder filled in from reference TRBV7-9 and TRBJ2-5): DTGVSQNPRHKITKRGQNVTFRCDPISEHNRLYWYRQTLGQGPEFLTYFQNEAQLEKSRLLSDRFSAERPKGSFSTLEIQRTEQGDSAMYLCASRMGLVETQYFGPGTRLLVL.

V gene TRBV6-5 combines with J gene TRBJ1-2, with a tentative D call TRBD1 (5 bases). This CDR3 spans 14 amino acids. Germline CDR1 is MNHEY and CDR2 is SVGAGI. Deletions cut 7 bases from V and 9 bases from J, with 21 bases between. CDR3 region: CASTRDNGAASYTF. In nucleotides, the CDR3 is TGTGCCAGCACCCGTGATAATGGGGCCGCCAGCTACACCTTC.

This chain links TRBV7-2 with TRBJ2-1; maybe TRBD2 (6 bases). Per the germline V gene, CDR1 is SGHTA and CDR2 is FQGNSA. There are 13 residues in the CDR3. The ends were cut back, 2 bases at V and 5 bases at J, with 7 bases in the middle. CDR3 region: CASSLRTNNEQFF. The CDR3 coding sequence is TGTGCCAGCAGCTTAAGGACTAACAATGAGCAGTTCTTC.

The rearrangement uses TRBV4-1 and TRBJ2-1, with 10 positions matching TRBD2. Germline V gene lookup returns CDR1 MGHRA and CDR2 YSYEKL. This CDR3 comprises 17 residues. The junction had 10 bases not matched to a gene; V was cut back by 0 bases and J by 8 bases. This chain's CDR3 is CASSQDRRLAGVDEQFF. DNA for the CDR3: TGCGCCAGCAGCCAAGATAGGCGGCTAGCGGGGGTCGATGAGCAGTTCTTC.

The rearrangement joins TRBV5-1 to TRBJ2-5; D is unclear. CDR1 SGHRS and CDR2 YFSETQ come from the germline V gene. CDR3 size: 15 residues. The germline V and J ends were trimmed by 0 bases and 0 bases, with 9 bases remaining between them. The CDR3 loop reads CASSLGGQNQETQYF. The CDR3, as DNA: TGCGCCAGCAGCTTGGGCGGCCAGAACCAAGAGACCCAGTACTTC.

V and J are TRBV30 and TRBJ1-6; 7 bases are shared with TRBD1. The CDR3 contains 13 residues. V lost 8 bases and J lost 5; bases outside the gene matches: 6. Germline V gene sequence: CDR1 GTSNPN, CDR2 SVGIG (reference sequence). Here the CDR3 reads CAGTGTDNSPLHF. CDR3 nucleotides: TGTGCCGGCACCGGGACAGATAATTCACCCCTCCACTTT.

Here the CDR3 DNA reads TGTGCCAGCAGTCCCTTAGCTCTGAACACTGAAGCTTTCTTT. This gives the protein CASSPLALNTEAFF. This sequence joins TRBV6-5 and TRBJ1-1; D uncertain. The CDR3 is 14 residues long. Germline assignment: CDR1 MNHEY and CDR2 SVGAGI. Between the trimmed V and J ends, which lost 5 bases and 0 bases, there was a span of 10 bases.

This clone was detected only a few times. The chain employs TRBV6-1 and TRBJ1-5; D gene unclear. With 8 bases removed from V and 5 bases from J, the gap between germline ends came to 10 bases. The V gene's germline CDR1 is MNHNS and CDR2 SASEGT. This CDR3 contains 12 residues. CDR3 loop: CASGPSYQPQHF. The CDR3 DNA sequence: TGTGCCAGCGGGCCCTCATATCAGCCCCAGCATTTT.

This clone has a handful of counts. The CDR3 spells CASSQQGHQPQHF. The CDR3 region has the DNA TGTGCCAGCAGCCAGCAGGGGCATCAGCCCCAGCATTTT. The chain couples TRBV3-1 (or the pseudogene TRBV3-2) to TRBJ1-5; tentatively, D is TRBD1 (6 bases). Looked up from germline, CDR1 is LGHDT and CDR2 is YNNKEL (reference sequence). With 3 bases removed from V and 5 bases from J, the gap between germline ends came to 8 bases. This CDR3 has 13 residues.

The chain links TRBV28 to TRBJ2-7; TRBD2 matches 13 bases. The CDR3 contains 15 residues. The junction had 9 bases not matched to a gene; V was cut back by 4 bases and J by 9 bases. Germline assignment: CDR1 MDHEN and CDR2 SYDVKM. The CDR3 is CASSSGVGTSGTQYF. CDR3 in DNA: TGTGCCAGCAGTTCGGGCGTAGGGACTAGCGGGACGCAGTACTTC.

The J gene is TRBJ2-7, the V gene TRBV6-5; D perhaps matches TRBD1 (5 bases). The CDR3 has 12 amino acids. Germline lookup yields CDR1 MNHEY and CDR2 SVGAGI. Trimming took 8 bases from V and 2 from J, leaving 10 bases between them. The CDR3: CASGADPYEQYF. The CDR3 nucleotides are TGTGCCAGCGGGGCAGACCCCTACGAGCAGTACTTC.

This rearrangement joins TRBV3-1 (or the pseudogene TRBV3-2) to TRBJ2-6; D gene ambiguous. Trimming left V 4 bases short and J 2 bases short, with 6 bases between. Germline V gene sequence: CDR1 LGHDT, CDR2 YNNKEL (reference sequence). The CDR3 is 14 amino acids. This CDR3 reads CASSLRAGANVLTF. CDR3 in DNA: TGTGCCAGCAGCCTCCGGGCTGGGGCCAACGTCCTGACTTTC.

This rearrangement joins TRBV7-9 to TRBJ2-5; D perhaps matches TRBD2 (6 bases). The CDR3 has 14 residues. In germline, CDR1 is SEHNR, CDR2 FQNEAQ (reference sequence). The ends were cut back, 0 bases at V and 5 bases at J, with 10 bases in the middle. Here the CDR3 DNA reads TGTGCCAGCAGCTTAGCTCGGGGGTGGGAGACCCAGTACTTC. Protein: CASSLARGWETQYF.

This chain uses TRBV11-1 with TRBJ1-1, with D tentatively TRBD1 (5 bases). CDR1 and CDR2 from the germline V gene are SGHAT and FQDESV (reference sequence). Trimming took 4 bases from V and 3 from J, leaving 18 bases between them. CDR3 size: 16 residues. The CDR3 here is CASSSGGRGGDTEAFF. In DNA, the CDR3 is TGTGCCAGCAGCTCCGGGGGTCGCGGGGGGGACACTGAAGCTTTCTTT.